These T cell receptor beta chains were read from a single sample in a study of OX40 agonist ivuxolimab in advanced cancers. Libraries were prepared by immunoSEQ multiplex PCR; TCRdb keeps only in-frame clonotypes and omits some of them. In the table there are tens of thousands of clones, around four fifths of which are singletons. The sequencing used CD4+ or CD8+ T cells sorted from blood, collected in a trial of the OX40 agonist ivuxolimab. These receptors all stem from an adult with an advanced solid tumor such as melanoma, head and neck, liver or kidney cancer. CDR3s include the opening cysteine and the closing phenylalanine or tryptophan. Fields, in order: J gene, clone size, V gene, D gene, CDR3 protein, CDR3 DNA. A D gene is named only where the DNA matches it firmly. Rows give clone size only sometimes, using once, few, many, or a class for an expanded clone.

j_gene: TRBJ2-3; abundance: -; v_gene: TRBV5-1; d_gene: -; CDR3aa: CASSLEQDTQYF; CDR3nt: TGCGCCAGCAGCTTGGAGCAAGATACGCAGTATTTT
j_gene: TRBJ2-7; abundance: -; v_gene: TRBV18; d_gene: -; CDR3aa: CASSPPERRSYEQYF; CDR3nt: TGTGCCAGCTCACCACCAGAACGGCGCTCCTACGAGCAGTACTTC
j_gene: TRBJ2-5; abundance: -; v_gene: TRBV19; d_gene: TRBD1; CDR3aa: CASSAGTGGETQYF; CDR3nt: TGTGCCAGTAGCGCAGGGACAGGGGGCGAGACCCAGTACTTC
j_gene: TRBJ2-7; abundance: -; v_gene: TRBV18; d_gene: -; CDR3aa: CASSPGDSLPPYEQYF; CDR3nt: TGTGCCAGCTCACCGGGGGACTCCCTACCACCCTACGAGCAGTACTTC
j_gene: TRBJ1-5; abundance: -; v_gene: TRBV28; d_gene: TRBD1; CDR3aa: CASSLLYRGLNQPQHF; CDR3nt: TGTGCCAGCAGTTTGCTTTACAGGGGACTAAATCAGCCCCAGCATTTT
j_gene: TRBJ1-6; abundance: -; v_gene: TRBV6-5; d_gene: TRBD1; CDR3aa: CASSYSVGRGGSPLHF; CDR3nt: TGTGCCAGCAGTTACTCGGTCGGCAGGGGGGGTTCACCCCTCCACTTT
j_gene: TRBJ1-1; abundance: -; v_gene: TRBV14; d_gene: -; CDR3aa: CASSQDLAVDTEAFF; CDR3nt: TGTGCCAGCAGCCAAGATCTAGCAGTTGACACTGAAGCTTTCTTT
j_gene: TRBJ1-6; abundance: -; v_gene: TRBV6-5; d_gene: -; CDR3aa: CASSDTGNSPLHF; CDR3nt: TGTGCCAGCAGTGATACAGGGAATTCACCCCTCCACTTT
j_gene: TRBJ2-1; abundance: -; v_gene: TRBV6-1; d_gene: -; CDR3aa: CASSAYQGYEQFF; CDR3nt: TGTGCCAGCAGTGCATACCAGGGGTATGAGCAGTTCTTC
j_gene: TRBJ2-3; abundance: -; v_gene: TRBV7-9; d_gene: TRBD2; CDR3aa: CASSPSGRDPDTQYF; CDR3nt: TGTGCCAGCAGCCCTAGCGGGAGGGATCCAGATACGCAGTATTTT
j_gene: TRBJ1-6; abundance: -; v_gene: TRBV2; d_gene: -; CDR3aa: CASRPGTADSPLHF; CDR3nt: TGTGCCAGCAGACCTGGGACTGCAGATTCACCCCTCCACTTT
j_gene: TRBJ1-2; abundance: medium-sized; v_gene: TRBV28; d_gene: -; CDR3aa: CASSSGQLYGYTF; CDR3nt: TGTGCCAGCAGTTCCGGACAGCTCTATGGCTACACCTTC
j_gene: TRBJ2-7; abundance: -; v_gene: TRBV19; d_gene: -; CDR3aa: CASSIDPLYEQYF; CDR3nt: TGTGCCAGTAGTATCGACCCCCTCTACGAGCAGTACTTC
j_gene: TRBJ2-5; abundance: -; v_gene: TRBV27; d_gene: TRBD1; CDR3aa: CASSPGQGLGQYF; CDR3nt: TGTGCCAGCAGTCCGGGACAGGGTTTGGGGCAGTACTTC
j_gene: TRBJ2-7; abundance: -; v_gene: TRBV12-5; d_gene: -; CDR3aa: CASGLIFRTYEQYF; CDR3nt: TGTGCTAGTGGTTTGATCTTCAGAACCTACGAGCAGTACTTC
j_gene: TRBJ1-5; abundance: -; v_gene: TRBV4-3; d_gene: TRBD1; CDR3aa: CASSYNLDRDNQPQHF; CDR3nt: TGCGCCAGCAGCTACAATCTTGACAGGGACAATCAGCCCCAGCATTTT
j_gene: TRBJ2-3; abundance: -; v_gene: TRBV5-1; d_gene: -; CDR3aa: CASSLGGPEDTQYF; CDR3nt: TGCGCCAGCAGCTTGGGAGGCCCAGAGGATACGCAGTATTTT
j_gene: TRBJ2-5; abundance: -; v_gene: TRBV11-2; d_gene: -; CDR3aa: CASSLGETQYF; CDR3nt: TGTGCCAGCAGCTTAGGGGAGACCCAGTACTTC
j_gene: TRBJ2-3; abundance: -; v_gene: TRBV19; d_gene: TRBD1; CDR3aa: CASSILPPGGSTQYF; CDR3nt: TGTGCCAGTAGTATCCTCCCGCCAGGGGGCAGCACGCAGTATTTT
j_gene: TRBJ2-1; abundance: few; v_gene: TRBV4-3; d_gene: TRBD2; CDR3aa: CASSQAGVAGNEQFF; CDR3nt: TGCGCCAGCAGCCAAGCCGGGGTAGCGGGAAATGAGCAGTTCTTC
j_gene: TRBJ1-5; abundance: -; v_gene: TRBV4-1; d_gene: -; CDR3aa: CASSQARDQPQHF; CDR3nt: TGCGCCAGCAGCCAAGCCAGGGATCAGCCCCAGCATTTT
j_gene: TRBJ2-5; abundance: few; v_gene: TRBV5-4; d_gene: -; CDR3aa: CASSLIQETQYF; CDR3nt: TGTGCCAGCAGCTTGATTCAAGAGACCCAGTACTTC